The clone carrying this T cell receptor beta chain was counted between two and nine times. The participants were between roughly 18 and 100 years old and came from about two dozen US areas. Clinical history as reported by participants underpinned cohort assignment. Cohort 3 donors were reported recovered after two negative PCRs, clearance, or symptom resolution. The CDR3 covers 14 residues. Trimming took 6 bases from V and 4 from J; bases not matched to a gene: 8. Germline V gene lookup returns CDR1 KGHSH and CDR2 LQKENI. This sample stems from a study of blood T cell repertoires in COVID-19. As processed by the authors: For nucleated cells, counts were estimated from reference gene primer amplification. Generated by immunoSEQ multiplex PCR, the TCRdb table keeps only in-frame clones and is missing some. That table furnishes V, J and clone size, whereas the DNA furnished D and trimming. The sample includes 300,000 to 350,000 clones, roughly 90% of them seen just once.

J is TRBJ1-1 and V is TRBV18; 7 bases line up with TRBD1. The TCR comes from a woman aged 18-30 years who had recovered from COVID-19. Sequencing used PBMCs or T cells enriched from blood (not recorded which). The CDR3 region has the DNA TGTGCCAGCTCCCCCGTTAGACAGGGCACTGAAGCTTTCTTT. It is translated as CASSPVRQGTEAFF.